The present TCR beta chain was sequenced within a study of T cells of healthy individuals. V gave up 0 bases and J gave up 7 bases, with 9 bases separating them. This CDR3 contains 14 residues. The germline V gene has CDR1 SEHNR and CDR2 FQNEAQ (reference sequence). This clonotype came up a few times. TCRdb analysed the 5' RACE reads with MiXCR anew, one entry per CDR3 protein. Of under 70,000 distinct CDR3 sequences listed, around 15% were seen once; the top ten hold roughly 16%. The source is a human donor in good health. The chain employs TRBV7-9 and TRBJ2-2, with D possibly called TRBD1 or TRBD2 (5 bases each). The CDR3 coding sequence is TGTGCCAGCAGCTTAGCAGGGGACCACGGGGAGCTGTTTTTT. Protein sequence: CASSLAGDHGELFF.